The 19 T cell receptor beta chains below all came from one sample that was sequenced in a study of shared clonotypes between healthy human individuals. The protocol was immunoSEQ multiplex PCR, while the TCRdb copy is restricted to in-frame clones and leaves out a portion. Of about 2.4 million clones listed, approximately 93% were seen once; the top ten hold approximately 0.37%. Specimen: naive CD4+ T cells from PBMCs. Subset reported: CD45RA+ positively selected. The receptors derive from a man between 18 and 29 years old in good health. Some clones in this sample may be carry-over from other donors' samples.

Turning to this clone: Other DNA sequences of this sample code for an identical CDR3. The chain is built from TRBV20-1 and TRBJ2-1; D perhaps matches TRBD2 (5 bases). V dropped 6 bases and J dropped 7 bases, with 10 bases sitting between them. This CDR3 region has 11 residues. Germline CDR1 and CDR2: DFQATT and SNEGSKA (reference sequence). The CDR3 reads CSARASNEQFF. The CDR3 bases are TGCAGTGCGAGGGCGTCGAATGAGCAGTTCTTC.

A remark on this clone: The same CDR3 arises from other DNA sequences in this sample as well. As DNA, the CDR3 is TGCGCCAGCAGCCCCGGGGGCCAAGAGACCCAGTACTTC. As protein: CASSPGGQETQYF. The chain carries TRBV5-1 and TRBJ2-5; D perhaps matches TRBD2 (6 bases). Trimming took 4 bases from V and 1 from J, leaving 8 bases between them. The germline gives CDR1 SGHRS, CDR2 YFSETQ. This CDR3 has 13 amino acids.

The V call is TRBV7-2, the J call TRBJ2-7; 8 nucleotides agree with TRBD2. The germline CDR1 and CDR2 sequences are SGHTA and FQGNSA. CDR3 length equals 17 residues. The trim removed 1 base at V and 5 bases at J, leaving 13 bases unmatched. CDR3 DNA: TGTGCCAGCAGCTTAGGAGTCTCGGGCGGGAGGATCAACGAGCAGTACTTC. As protein: CASSLGVSGGRINEQYF.

The sample holds one count of this clone. This chain connects TRBV6-1 to TRBJ2-5, with a possible D match to TRBD2 (6 bases). CDR1 is MNHNS and CDR2 is SASEGT in the germline V gene. The CDR3 extends over 15 amino acids. V was clipped by 6 bases and J by 6 bases, with 20 bases between them. The DNA of the CDR3 is TGTGCCAGCAGCCCCCACGGGGGAGCCGTGAAGACCCAGTACTTC. Residues: CASSPHGGAVKTQYF.

This chain links TRBV2 with TRBJ1-4; D possibly corresponds to TRBD1 (6 bases). This CDR3 is 14 amino acids long. Germline CDR1 is SNHLY and CDR2 is FYNNEI. V lost 7 bases and J lost 8, with 17 bases in between. CDR3 amino acids: CASKRGGVDEKLFF. For the CDR3, the DNA is TGTGCCAGCAAAAGGGGGGGAGTAGACGAAAAACTGTTTTTT. The variable domain in full, completed from reference TRBV2 and TRBJ1-4, reads EPEVTQTPSHQVTQMGQEVILRCVPISNHLYFYWYRQILGQKVEFLVSFYNNEISEKSEIFDDQFSVERPDGSNFTLKIRSTKLEDSAMYFCASKRGGVDEKLFFGSGTQLSVL.

The chain has TRBV7-8 and TRBJ1-5, with unresolved D. Trimming removed 4 bases from V and 7 bases from J, with 8 bases in between. The CDR3 is made up of 12 amino acids. Germline V gene lookup returns CDR1 SGHVS and CDR2 FQNEAQ. The DNA for the CDR3 is TGTGCCAGCAGCTCCAATAACCAGCCCCAGCATTTT. It specifies CASSSNNQPQHF.

The gene calls are TRBV9 and TRBJ2-1, with 8 bases matching TRBD2. The trim removed 4 bases at V and 0 bases at J, leaving 6 bases unmatched. The V gene's germline CDR1 is SGDLS and CDR2 YYNGEE. The CDR3 is 16 residues long. DNA of the CDR3: TGTGCCAGCAGCCTTAGCGGGACGACCTCCTACAATGAGCAGTTCTTC. Protein product: CASSLSGTTSYNEQFF.

The chain carries TRBV6-5 and TRBJ2-3, with D maybe TRBD1 (5 bases). Germline V gene lookup returns CDR1 MNHEY and CDR2 SVGAGI. The V end lost 2 bases, the J end lost 8 bases, and 17 bases lay between the germline ends. The CDR3 spans 15 residues. This CDR3 is CASSYRGSSSGTQYF. For the CDR3, the DNA is TGTGCCAGCAGTTACAGGGGTAGTAGTTCGGGTACGCAGTATTTT.

The chain carries TRBV19 and TRBJ1-1; the D gene is possibly TRBD1 (5 bases). The CDR3 runs to 13 residues. In germline, CDR1 is LNHDA, CDR2 SQIVND (reference sequence). V lost 5 bases and J lost 0, with 7 bases in between. This chain's CDR3 is CASSDSLNTEAFF. DNA of the CDR3: TGTGCCAGTAGTGACAGCTTGAACACTGAAGCTTTCTTT. Variable domain in full (rest from reference TRBV19 and TRBJ1-1): DGGITQSPKYLFRKEGQNVTLSCEQNLNHDAMYWYRQDPGQGLRLIYYSQIVNDFQKGDIAEGYSVSREKKESFPLTVTSAQKNPTAFYLCASSDSLNTEAFFGQGTRLTVV.

The V call is TRBV11-3, the J call TRBJ1-5, with unresolved D. Trimming stripped 4 bases from V and 11 bases from J, with 6 bases between. The CDR3 runs to 10 residues. Germline V gene data show CDR1 as SGHNT and CDR2 as YENEEA. The CDR3 region has the DNA TGTGCCAGCAGCTCCTTAACCCAGCATTTT. Its translation: CASSSLTQHF.

The CDR3 here is CASRPTGSGANVLTF. The CDR3 DNA follows: TGTGCCAGTAGGCCGACAGGGTCGGGGGCCAACGTCCTGACTTTC. This chain links TRBV19 with TRBJ2-6; TRBD1 matches at 7 bases. This CDR3 comprises 15 residues. Germline CDR1 is LNHDA and CDR2 is SQIVND (reference sequence). Trimming took 6 bases from V and 4 from J; bases not matched to a gene: 6.

J is TRBJ1-2 and V is TRBV18; weak D call: TRBD1 (5 bases). V shed 2 bases and J shed 6 bases, with 10 bases lying between them. This CDR3 is built from 13 residues. Germline loops: CDR1 KGHSH, CDR2 LQKENI. The CDR3 bases are TGTGCCAGCTCACCAGACAGTGTAAATGGCTACACCTTC. Its protein is CASSPDSVNGYTF.

In this sample, this clone turned up once. Within the sample, other DNA sequences also encode this same CDR3. The chain couples TRBV6-1 to TRBJ2-3; 9 nucleotides line up with TRBD1. CDR3 length: 14 amino acids. Germline V gives CDR1 MNHNS, CDR2 SASEGT. V dropped 6 bases and J dropped 1; count of bases not matched to a gene: 2. The CDR3 reads CASRRTGGTDTQYF. DNA for the CDR3: TGTGCCAGCAGACGGACAGGGGGCACAGATACGCAGTATTTT.

This clone was counted once. The chain recombines TRBV28 with TRBJ1-2, with 9 bases identical to TRBD1. Trimming at V came to 10 bases and at J to 7 bases, leaving 10 bases not matched to a gene. This CDR3 has 13 amino acids. Germline V gene lookup returns CDR1 MDHEN and CDR2 SYDVKM. This CDR3 is CAIKLQGARGYTF. DNA for the CDR3: TGTGCCATCAAATTACAGGGGGCTCGTGGCTACACCTTC.

V and J are TRBV28 and TRBJ2-3; D may be TRBD1 (6 bases). Germline-derived CDR1 and CDR2 are MDHEN and SYDVKM. CDR3 length: 15 residues. Deletions cut 5 bases from V and 2 bases from J, with 14 bases between. The CDR3 DNA reads as TGTGCCAGCAGTACCCGGACAGAATTCACAGATACGCAGTATTTT. Translated: CASSTRTEFTDTQYF.

The V and J genes are TRBV29-1 and TRBJ2-3; 10 nucleotides align to TRBD1. There are 13 residues in the CDR3. The V and J ends lost 6 bases and 4 bases, in that order; junction bases with no gene match: 4. Looked up from germline, CDR1 is SQVTM and CDR2 is ANQGSEA. For the CDR3, the DNA is TGCAGCGTGGACAGGGGGATATCAGATACGCAGTATTTT. Protein sequence: CSVDRGISDTQYF.

This clone was detected only once. CDR3 DNA sequence: TGTGCCAGCAGCGTGGTAGGCACCATAGGGACCTATGGCACCGGGGAGCTGTTTTTT. Protein product: CASSVVGTIGTYGTGELFF. The rearrangement uses TRBV7-7 and TRBJ2-2, with D perhaps given as TRBD1 or TRBD2 (5 bases each). The V gene lost 5 bases and the J gene lost 4 bases, with 26 bases spanning the gap. Germline values: CDR1 SSHAT, CDR2 FNYEAQ (reference sequence). CDR3 size: 19 residues.

In this sample, this clone turned up once. The chain is built from TRBV11-2 and TRBJ1-6; TRBD1 matches at 9 bases. Germline values: CDR1 SGHAT, CDR2 FQNNGV. The CDR3 spans 20 residues. V lost 0 bases and J lost 2; bases outside the gene matches: 11. The CDR3 sequence: CASSLEAGTGSVAYNSPLHF. As DNA, the CDR3 is TGTGCCAGCAGCTTAGAGGCCGGGACAGGGTCGGTGGCCTATAATTCACCCCTCCACTTT.

The V and J genes are TRBV6-6 and TRBJ2-7; 8 bases map to TRBD1. The germline V gene has CDR1 MNHNY and CDR2 SVGAGI (reference sequence). The ends lost 4 bases at V and 1 base at J; junction bases unmatched: 3. This CDR3 has 14 amino acids. This CDR3 is CASSFRDRSYEQYF. The CDR3 DNA reads TGTGCCAGCAGTTTCCGGGACAGGTCCTACGAGCAGTACTTC.